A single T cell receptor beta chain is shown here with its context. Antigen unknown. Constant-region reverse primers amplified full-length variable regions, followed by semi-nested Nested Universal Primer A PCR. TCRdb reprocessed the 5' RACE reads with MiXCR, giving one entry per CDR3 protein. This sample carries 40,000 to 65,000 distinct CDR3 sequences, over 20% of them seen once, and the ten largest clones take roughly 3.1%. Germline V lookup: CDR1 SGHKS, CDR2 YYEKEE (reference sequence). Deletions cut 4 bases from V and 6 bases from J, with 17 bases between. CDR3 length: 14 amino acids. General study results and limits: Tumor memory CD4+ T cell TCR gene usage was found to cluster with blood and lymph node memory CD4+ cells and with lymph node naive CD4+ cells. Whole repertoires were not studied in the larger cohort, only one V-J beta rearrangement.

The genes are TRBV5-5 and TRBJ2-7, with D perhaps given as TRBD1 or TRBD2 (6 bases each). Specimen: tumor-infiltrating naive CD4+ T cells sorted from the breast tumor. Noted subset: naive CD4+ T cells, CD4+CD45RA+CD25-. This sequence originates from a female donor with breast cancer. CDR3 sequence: CASSIQGGSAEQYF. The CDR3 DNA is TGTGCCAGCAGCATACAGGGAGGTTCGGCCGAGCAGTACTTC.